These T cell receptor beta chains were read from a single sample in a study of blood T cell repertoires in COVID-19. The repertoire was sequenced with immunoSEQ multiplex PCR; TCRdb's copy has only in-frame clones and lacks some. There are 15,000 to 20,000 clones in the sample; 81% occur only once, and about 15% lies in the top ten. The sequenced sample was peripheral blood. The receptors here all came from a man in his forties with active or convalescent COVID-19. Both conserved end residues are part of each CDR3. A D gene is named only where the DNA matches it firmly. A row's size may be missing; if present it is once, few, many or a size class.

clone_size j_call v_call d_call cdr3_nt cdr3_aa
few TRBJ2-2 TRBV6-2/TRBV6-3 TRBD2 TGTGCCAGCAGTTCAATATCTAGCGGGGAGACCGGGGAGCTGTTTTTT CASSSISSGETGELFF
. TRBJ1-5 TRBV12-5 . TGTGCTAGTGGTTTGGGGGCACAGTCTCTGAGGGAGCCCCAGCATTTT CASGLGAQSLREPQHF
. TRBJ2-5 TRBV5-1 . TGCGCCAGCAGTCTGGAGTGGGGACTGCAAGAGACCCAGTACTTC CASSLEWGLQETQYF
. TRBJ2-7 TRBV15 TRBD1 TGTGCCACCAGCAGAACTTTGGGACAGGGGGCCGAGCAGTACTTC CATSRTLGQGAEQYF
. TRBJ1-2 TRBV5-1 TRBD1 TGCGCCAGCAGAGTAGACAGGGCGGGCTATGGCTACACCTTC CASRVDRAGYGYTF
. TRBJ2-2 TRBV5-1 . TGCGCCAGCAGCTTGGCCGCTCAGGGGACCACCGGGGAGCTGTTTTTT CASSLAAQGTTGELFF
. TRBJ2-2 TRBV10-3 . TGTGCCATCAGGCCGGGTAATACGAACACCGGGGAGCTGTTTTTT CAIRPGNTNTGELFF
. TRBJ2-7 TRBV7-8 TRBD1 TGTGCCAGCAGCTCACCAATGGGACAGGGATTTTTAAGAGCCTACGAGCAGTACTTC CASSSPMGQGFLRAYEQYF
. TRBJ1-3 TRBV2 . TGTGCCAGCAGGGCGGGAGGAGGAAGAAACACCATATATTTT CASRAGGGRNTIYF
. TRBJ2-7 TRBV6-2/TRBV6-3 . TGTGCCAGCAGTTTAAACGAGCAGTACTTC CASSLNEQYF